What follows are 10 T cell receptor beta chains derived from one specimen sequenced in a study of blood T cell repertoires in COVID-19 (dated by TCRdb to about 2020). The library was generated by the immunoSEQ multiplex PCR assay. The immuneACCESS repertoire file appears here via TCRdb, limited to in-frame rearrangements. These files lack a portion of the clones; in checked studies, under half of the deficit traces to unresolved V genes, and the cause of the others is not known. Across this sample there are roughly 270,000 clones, with roughly 85% seen only once. In total, the top ten clones hold 2% to 3% of the sample. The sequenced sample was PBMCs or T cells enriched from blood (not recorded which). These receptors were obtained from a woman between 45 and 60 years old who had recovered from COVID-19.

The CDR3 DNA follows: TGTGCCAGCAGCGTAGTGGGTCTAGCGGGAGGCACAGATACGCAGTATTTT. It codes for CASSVVGLAGGTDTQYF. This chain connects TRBV9 to TRBJ2-3; 10 bases agree with TRBD2. CDR1 is SGDLS and CDR2 is YYNGEE in the germline V gene. V was pared by 0 bases and J by 1 base, with 5 bases of the junction left unmatched. The CDR3 length is 17 residues.

The J gene is TRBJ2-2, the V gene TRBV2; TRBD1 agrees at 8 bases. The ends lost 6 bases at V and 5 bases at J; junction bases unmatched: 8. The CDR3 totals 15 residues. Germline V gives CDR1 SNHLY, CDR2 FYNNEI. The CDR3 DNA reads as TGTGCCAGCAGGCAGGGACAGGCCGGAACCGGGGAGCTGTTTTTT. Translated: CASRQGQAGTGELFF.

The chain links TRBV18 to TRBJ2-1, with a tentative D call TRBD2 (6 bases). Germline V gene data show CDR1 as KGHSH and CDR2 as LQKENI. V dropped 6 bases and J dropped 5 bases, with 14 bases sitting between them. The CDR3 sequence is 14 residues long. Here the CDR3 DNA reads TGTGCCAGCTCTCGCGGGGACGCCCACAATGAGCAGTTCTTC. Its translation is CASSRGDAHNEQFF.

Written as DNA, the CDR3 is TGTGCCAGCAGCTCCCTCTTGGGAGGGAACACTGAAGCTTTCTTT. It codes for CASSSLLGGNTEAFF. The rearrangement joins TRBV5-4 to TRBJ1-1, with D hard to call. This CDR3 spans 15 amino acids. Germline V CDR1 and CDR2: SGHNT, YYREEE (reference sequence). The V end lost 3 bases, the J end lost 1 base, and 13 bases lay between the germline ends.

The chain uses TRBV19 and TRBJ1-1; TRBD1 matches 7 bases. The CDR3 runs to 12 residues. The V segment lost 7 bases and the J segment 7 bases; nucleotides outside the gene matches: 6. Per germline, CDR1 LNHDA and CDR2 SQIVND (reference sequence). The CDR3 reads CASNPGTDEAFF. The CDR3 nucleotides are TGTGCCAGTAACCCGGGGACAGATGAAGCTTTCTTT.

V usage is TRBV6-5 and J usage is TRBJ1-2, with D perhaps TRBD1 (5 bases). Trimming shortened V by 2 bases and J by 2 bases, and 15 bases separated the two germline ends. There are 16 residues in the CDR3. CDR1 is MNHEY and CDR2 is SVGAGI in the germline V gene. CDR3 amino acids: CASSYTEGLRNYGYTF. The DNA of the CDR3 is TGTGCCAGCAGTTACACGGAGGGGCTTCGAAACTATGGCTACACCTTC.

This sequence joins TRBV18 and TRBJ1-5; D is uncertain. CDR1 is KGHSH, CDR2 LQKENI, per germline. Trimming removed 1 base from V and 5 bases from J, with 6 bases in between. The CDR3 loop spans 13 amino acids. The CDR3 reads CASSPRGDQPQHF. CDR3 bases: TGTGCCAGCTCACCACGCGGGGATCAGCCCCAGCATTTT.

This chain links TRBV19 with TRBJ1-5, with D possibly TRBD1 on 5 matching bases. In germline, CDR1 is LNHDA, CDR2 SQIVND (reference sequence). This CDR3 spans 16 amino acids. V shed 3 bases and J shed 0 bases, with 12 bases lying between them. Here the CDR3 reads CASSMRQTYSNQPQHF. The CDR3 region has the DNA TGTGCCAGTAGTATGAGACAGACTTATAGCAATCAGCCCCAGCATTTT.

Only a few counts were recorded for this clone. J is TRBJ1-6 and V is TRBV15, with 7 bases aligning to TRBD1. The trim removed 6 bases at V and 9 bases at J, leaving 8 bases unmatched. The length of the CDR3 is 14 residues. CDR1 LNHNV and CDR2 YYDKDF come from the germline V gene (reference sequence). The CDR3 DNA sequence: TGTGCCACCAGTGCCGGACAGGATGTTTCACCCCTCCACTTT. This encodes CATSAGQDVSPLHF.

The J gene is TRBJ2-5, the V gene TRBV7-2; 12 bases fit TRBD2. Per germline, CDR1 SGHTA and CDR2 FQGNSA. The CDR3 runs 17 residues. J lost 4 bases, V lost 5 bases, and 11 bases had no gene match. The CDR3 is CASSDNGGLAGPETQYF. CDR3 nucleotide sequence: TGTGCCAGCAGCGATAACGGGGGACTAGCGGGTCCAGAGACCCAGTACTTC.